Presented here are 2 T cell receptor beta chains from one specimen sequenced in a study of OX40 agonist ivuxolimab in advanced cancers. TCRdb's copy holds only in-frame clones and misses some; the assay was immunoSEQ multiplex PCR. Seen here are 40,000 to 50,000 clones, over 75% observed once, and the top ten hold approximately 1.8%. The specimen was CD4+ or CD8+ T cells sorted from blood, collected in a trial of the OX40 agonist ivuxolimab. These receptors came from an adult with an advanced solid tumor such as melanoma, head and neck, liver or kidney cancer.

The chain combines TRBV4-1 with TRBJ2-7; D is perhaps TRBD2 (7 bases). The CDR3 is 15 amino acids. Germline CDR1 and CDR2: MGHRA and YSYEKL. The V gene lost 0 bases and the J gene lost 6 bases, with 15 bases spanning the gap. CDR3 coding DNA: TGCGCCAGCAGCCAAGATATAGGGGGGGGACGCGAGCAGTACTTC. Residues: CASSQDIGGGREQYF.

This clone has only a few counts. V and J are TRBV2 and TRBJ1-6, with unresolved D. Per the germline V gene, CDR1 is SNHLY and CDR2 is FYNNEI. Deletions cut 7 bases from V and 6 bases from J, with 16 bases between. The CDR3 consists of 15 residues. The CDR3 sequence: CASNSDGGINSPLHF. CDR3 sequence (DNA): TGTGCCAGCAACTCGGACGGTGGGATTAATTCACCCCTCCACTTT.